Listed here is a single T cell receptor beta chain. Germline CDR1 SNHLY, CDR2 FYNNEI. This CDR3 comprises 12 residues. V was shortened by 6 bases and J by 1 base, with 6 bases between the two germline ends. This sample stems from a study of OX40 agonist ivuxolimab in advanced cancers. Clones were sequenced by immunoSEQ multiplex PCR, and TCRdb holds only the in-frame ones, with some missing. The sample lists tens of thousands of clones, approximately 90% occurring once. The V call is TRBV2, the J call TRBJ1-1; D is unresolved. The clonotype originates from an adult with an advanced solid tumor such as melanoma, head and neck, liver or kidney cancer. Sequenced material: CD4+ or CD8+ T cells sorted from blood, taken in a trial of the OX40 agonist ivuxolimab. CDR3: CASSGSNTEAFF. DNA for the CDR3: TGTGCCAGCAGCGGATCGAACACTGAAGCTTTCTTT.